The 21 T cell receptor beta chains in this list originate from one sample, sequenced in a study of cytomegalovirus exposure and HLA in healthy donors. Clones were sequenced by immunoSEQ multiplex PCR, and TCRdb holds only the in-frame ones, with some missing. The table lists just under 150,000 clones, roughly 89% of them singletons. Source material: PBMCs. Receptor source: a man aged 18 to 29 in good health and CMV-seropositive.

The chain is built from TRBV5-6 and TRBJ2-7; 8 bases map to TRBD1. Germline CDR1 and CDR2: SGHDT and YYEEEE. This CDR3 has 13 amino acids. V lost 2 bases and J lost 4; bases outside the gene matches: 2. The CDR3 nucleotides read TGTGCCAGCAGCTTCAGGGGGCTTTACGAGCAGTACTTC. Protein sequence: CASSFRGLYEQYF.

This clone came up a few times. This chain connects TRBV2 to TRBJ1-2; 10 bases agree with TRBD1. After removal of 4 bases from V and 4 bases from J, the junction contained 12 bases not matched to a gene. CDR3 size: 17 residues. Looked up from germline, CDR1 is SNHLY and CDR2 is FYNNEI. The CDR3 DNA reads TGTGCCAGCAGTGGTAGGGACAGGGGAGCCGGTAGCTATGGCTACACCTTC. Protein: CASSGRDRGAGSYGYTF.

V usage is TRBV29-1 and J usage is TRBJ1-5, with D possibly matching TRBD1 (6 bases). The CDR3 runs 12 residues. Trimming removed 4 bases from V and 4 bases from J, with 8 bases in between. Per germline, CDR1 SQVTM and CDR2 ANQGSEA. The CDR3 is CSVAGTNQPQHF. The CDR3 bases are TGCAGCGTTGCCGGGACAAATCAGCCCCAGCATTTT.

CDR3 protein: CASSGTGQNNEQFF. The CDR3 coding sequence is TGCGCCAGCAGTGGGACGGGACAGAACAATGAGCAGTTCTTC. The rearrangement links TRBV23-1 to TRBJ2-1; 7 bases fit TRBD1. TRBV23-1 is an ORF, with its function uncertain. This CDR3 has 14 residues. V gave up 5 bases and J gave up 5 bases; unmatched junction bases: 6.

J is TRBJ2-7 and V is TRBV7-8; 8 nucleotides align to TRBD1. The CDR3 consists of 15 residues. Germline CDR1 is SGHVS and CDR2 is FQNEAQ. Losses at the gene ends were 5 bases for V and 6 bases for J; bases not matched to a gene: 12. For the CDR3, the DNA is TGTGCCAGCAGCGCCGCCGGGACAGGAGTAGGCGAGCAGTACTTC. Protein: CASSAAGTGVGEQYF. Combining the CDR3 with reference TRBV7-8 and TRBJ2-7 gives the whole variable domain GAGVSQSPRYKVAKRGQDVALRCDPISGHVSLFWYQQALGQGPEFLTYFQNEAQLDKSGLPSDRFFAERPEGSVSTLKIQRTQQEDSAVYLCASSAAGTGVGEQYFGPGTRLTVT.

V usage is TRBV19 and J usage is TRBJ1-4; D ambiguous. The CDR3 is 13 amino acids. The germline CDR1 and CDR2 sequences are LNHDA and SQIVND (reference sequence). Between the trimmed V and J ends, which lost 6 bases and 4 bases, there was a span of 9 bases. CDR3 bases: TGTGCCAGTAGGATTACTGGTAATGAAAAACTGTTTTTT. This codes for CASRITGNEKLFF.

The CDR3 DNA reads TGTGCCACCAGCAGAGTCGACAGGGGGCTTGAGAACACTGAAGCTTTCTTT. As protein: CATSRVDRGLENTEAFF. The rearrangement links TRBV15 to TRBJ1-1; 10 bases fit TRBD1. V dropped 1 base and J dropped 1; count of bases not matched to a gene: 6. The CDR3 is 17 amino acids. The germline CDR1 and CDR2 sequences are LNHNV and YYDKDF (reference sequence).

CDR3: CATTWHTRGGGQPQHF. The DNA for the CDR3 is TGTGCCACCACTTGGCATACGAGGGGGGGCGGTCAGCCCCAGCATTTT. The chain combines TRBV27 with TRBJ1-5; tentative D call: TRBD1 (6 bases). The germline V gene has CDR1 MNHEY and CDR2 SMNVEV (reference sequence). Trimming removed 10 bases from V and 6 bases from J, with 25 bases in between. CDR3 length: 16 amino acids.

The chain combines TRBV6-5 with TRBJ1-1, with 9 bases fitting TRBD1. CDR1 and CDR2 from the germline V gene are MNHEY and SVGAGI. This CDR3 spans 15 amino acids. The V segment lost 6 bases and the J segment 3 bases; nucleotides outside the gene matches: 8. CDR3: CASSQQGASYTEAFF. The CDR3 coding sequence is TGTGCCAGCAGCCAACAGGGGGCGAGCTACACTGAAGCTTTCTTT.

The chain employs TRBV7-8 and TRBJ1-5; possible D gene TRBD1, 5 bases. In germline, CDR1 is SGHVS, CDR2 FQNEAQ. This CDR3 is built from 18 residues. The V gene lost 8 bases and the J gene lost 1 base, with 24 bases spanning the gap. The CDR3 DNA reads as TGTGCCAGCGGGCCAAGGGGAGGGAACACTGGGAGCAATCAGCCCCAGCATTTT. Translated: CASGPRGGNTGSNQPQHF.

The chain combines TRBV11-2 with TRBJ2-5, with 13 nucleotides matching TRBD2. J gave up 6 bases and V 5 bases, and 9 bases lay outside the gene matches. Per germline, CDR1 SGHAT and CDR2 FQNNGV. The CDR3 spans 16 residues. The CDR3 here is CASSRGGTSGAKTQYF. DNA for the CDR3: TGTGCCAGCAGCCGAGGGGGGACTAGCGGGGCGAAGACCCAGTACTTC.

Only a few counts were recorded for this clone. The chain is built from TRBV29-1 and TRBJ2-1, with 7 bases aligning to TRBD2. Germline CDR1 SQVTM, CDR2 ANQGSEA. Trimming cost V 6 bases and J 4 bases; bases outside gene matches: 6. This CDR3 has 13 amino acids. CDR3 sequence: CSVPTSNYNEQFF. Here the CDR3 DNA reads TGCAGCGTCCCGACTAGCAATTACAATGAGCAGTTCTTC.

This clone was observed a single time. This chain joins TRBV5-1 and TRBJ1-2, with TRBD1 identical over 11 bases. Germline CDR1 is SGHRS and CDR2 is YFSETQ. The ends lost 4 bases at V and 0 bases at J; junction bases unmatched: 5. This CDR3 has 16 residues. The DNA for the CDR3 is TGCGCCAGCAGCCCTGGGACAGGGGGAACTAACTATGGCTACACCTTC. This sequence encodes CASSPGTGGTNYGYTF.

This clone has only one observation. The rearrangement links TRBV7-9 to TRBJ2-6, with 12 positions matching TRBD2. The CDR3 contains 17 residues. With V trimmed by 5 bases and J by 4 bases, 6 bases remained unmatched. CDR1 and CDR2 (germline): SEHNR, FQNEAQ (reference sequence). The CDR3 here is CASSPRLAGVGANVLTF. Here the CDR3 DNA reads TGTGCCAGCAGCCCCCGACTAGCGGGGGTGGGGGCCAACGTCCTGACTTTC.

This clone was found a few times. The chain recombines TRBV27 with TRBJ2-1; TRBD2 matches 9 bases. The CDR3 has 15 amino acids. The J segment lost 2 bases and the V segment lost 6 bases, leaving 5 bases of the junction unmatched. CDR1 is MNHEY, CDR2 SMNVEV, per germline (reference sequence). CDR3 in amino acids: CASSEREAAYNEQFF. The CDR3 DNA reads TGTGCCAGCAGCGAGCGGGAGGCTGCCTACAATGAGCAGTTCTTC.

The chain has TRBV19 and TRBJ2-1; TRBD1 matches 8 bases. Trimming removed 1 base from V and 9 bases from J; junction bases left unmatched: 8. The CDR3 sequence is 15 residues long. CDR1 and CDR2 (germline): LNHDA, SQIVND (reference sequence). The CDR3 loop is CASSIVGTGMGEQFF. In DNA form, the CDR3 reads TGTGCCAGTAGTATAGTCGGGACAGGCATGGGTGAGCAGTTCTTC.

The gene calls are TRBV6-4 and TRBJ2-1, with 7 bases aligning to TRBD2. V was pared by 9 bases and J by 10 bases, with 9 bases of the junction left unmatched. Germline V gene sequence: CDR1 MRHNA, CDR2 SNTAGT. The CDR3 has 12 residues. Here the CDR3 DNA reads TGTGCCAGTTACGTGGCGGGAGACGAGCAGTTCTTC. Amino acid sequence: CASYVAGDEQFF.

The rearrangement uses TRBV5-1 and TRBJ2-1; 7 nucleotides line up with TRBD2. V shed 2 bases and J 8 bases; nucleotides not matched to a gene: 4. The CDR3 extends over 13 amino acids. Germline CDR1 reads SGHRS; CDR2 reads YFSETQ. CDR3 nucleotides: TGCGCCAGCAGCTTCGGCGGGAGCGATGAGCAGTTCTTC. This gives the protein CASSFGGSDEQFF.

The chain employs TRBV5-4 and TRBJ1-2; 8 bases fit TRBD1. This CDR3 comprises 14 residues. Per the germline V gene, CDR1 is SGHNT and CDR2 is YYREEE (reference sequence). The junction had 2 bases not matched to a gene; V was cut back by 2 bases and J by 2 bases. CDR3 bases: TGTGCCAGCAGCTTAAGGACAGGGAACTATGGCTACACCTTC. As protein: CASSLRTGNYGYTF. Based on the CDR3 plus reference TRBV5-4 and TRBJ1-2, the full variable domain is ETGVTQSPTHLIKTRGQQVTLRCSSQSGHNTVSWYQQALGQGPQFIFQYYREEENGRGNFPPRFSGLQFPNYSSELNVNALELDDSALYLCASSLRTGNYGYTFGSGTRLTVV.

V is TRBV5-1 and J is TRBJ2-1; 7 bases are a match to TRBD2. J was trimmed by 6 bases and V by 0 bases; bases with no gene match: 6. In germline, CDR1 is SGHRS, CDR2 YFSETQ. CDR3 length equals 15 residues. CDR3 sequence: CASSLETSYPNEQFF. The CDR3 DNA follows: TGCGCCAGCAGCTTGGAGACTAGCTATCCCAATGAGCAGTTCTTC.

This chain joins TRBV6-1 and TRBJ2-4; TRBD2 aligns across 12 bases. J gave up 9 bases and V 8 bases, and 8 bases lay outside the gene matches. Germline V gene data show CDR1 as MNHNS and CDR2 as SASEGT. The CDR3 loop spans 14 amino acids. CDR3 amino acids: CASGLAGGPSIQYF. CDR3 nucleotides: TGTGCCAGCGGGCTAGCGGGAGGGCCGAGCATTCAGTACTTC.